This T cell receptor beta chain was captured in a study of siplizumab effects on memory and regulatory T cells. The protocol was immunoSEQ multiplex PCR, while the TCRdb copy is restricted to in-frame clones and leaves out a portion. The sample carries fewer than 20,000 clones, 40% to 55% recorded once. The authors kept the mixed lymphocyte reaction cells in coculture at 37°C for about 6 days. This clone appeared a single time. Its antigen is currently unknown. The TCR comes from a human donor in good health; the cells came from an allogeneic mixed lymphocyte reaction. Sequences were obtained from CFSE-low (dividing) CD4+ T cells sorted from an allogeneic mixed lymphocyte reaction.

The CDR3 spells CASSLGRGVGEQYF. The CDR3, as DNA: TGCGCCAGCAGCTTGGGACGGGGAGTGGGGGAGCAGTACTTC. This chain joins TRBV5-1 and TRBJ2-7, with a tentative D call TRBD2 (5 bases). The CDR3 totals 14 residues. The germline V and J ends were trimmed by 0 bases and 7 bases, with 14 bases remaining between them. Germline V gene sequence: CDR1 SGHRS, CDR2 YFSETQ.